This T cell receptor beta chain emerged from a study of response to subunit inactivated influenza vaccine. TCRdb redid the calling of the RT-PCR reads with MiXCR, one entry per CDR3 protein. The sample shows about 540,000 distinct CDR3 sequences, roughly 23% of them seen only once. CDR3 length equals 14 residues. Germline lookup yields CDR1 SGHNT and CDR2 YENEEA. V was trimmed by 4 bases and J by 4 bases, leaving 10 bases between them. This sample was also put to use in a study of T cells expressing NK-cell markers. That paper notes: TCR beta libraries carry UMIs added by 5'RACE template switching. With respect to HCMV, seven of the eight sequenced donors were seropositive, and one was seronegative. An anti-gamma-delta TCR antibody restricted sorting to alpha-beta TCR T cells in several experiments. Topping the CD3+CD56-NKG2C+ fraction as well were these clonotypes, in a handful of donors.

V and J are TRBV11-3 and TRBJ2-2; D gene unclear. The source is a man aged 50 to 60 who received an inactivated influenza vaccine. The sample was CD4+ T cells sorted from PBMCs, taken 11 to 12 days after vaccination. The CDR3 spells CASSWNRGTGELFF. The CDR3 DNA reads TGTGCCAGCAGCTGGAACCGAGGCACCGGGGAGCTGTTTTTT.